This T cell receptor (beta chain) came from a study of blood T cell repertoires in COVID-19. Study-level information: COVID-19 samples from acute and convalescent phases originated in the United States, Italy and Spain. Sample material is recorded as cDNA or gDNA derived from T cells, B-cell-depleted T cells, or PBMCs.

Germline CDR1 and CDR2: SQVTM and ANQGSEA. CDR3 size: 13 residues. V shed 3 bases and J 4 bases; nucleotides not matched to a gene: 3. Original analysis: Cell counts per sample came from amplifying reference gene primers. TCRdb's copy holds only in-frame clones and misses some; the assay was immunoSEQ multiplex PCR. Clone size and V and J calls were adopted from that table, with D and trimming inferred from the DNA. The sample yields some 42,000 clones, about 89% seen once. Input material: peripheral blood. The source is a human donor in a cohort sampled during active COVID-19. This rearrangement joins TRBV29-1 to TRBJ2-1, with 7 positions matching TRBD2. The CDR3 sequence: CSVELAVYNEQFF. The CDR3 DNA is TGCAGCGTTGAGCTAGCGGTATACAATGAGCAGTTCTTC.